What follows are 9 T cell receptor beta chains derived from one specimen sequenced in a study of CD8+CD57+ T cells in acquired aplastic anemia. The authors sequenced patients whose flow cytometry had shown CD8+CD57+ cell expansion. It was genomic DNA that served as the template for profiling TCR beta VDJ and CDR3. One entry per CDR3 protein results from TCRdb running MiXCR on the reads. In the table there are approximately 300,000 distinct CDR3 sequences, approximately 57% of which are singletons. Sequences were obtained from sorted CD4+, CD8+, or CD8+CD57+ T cells (not recorded which) from PBMCs. The receptors here all came from a human donor with aplastic anemia.

The chain couples TRBV5-1 to TRBJ1-1; 7 nucleotides agree with TRBD1. The V segment lost 3 bases and the J segment 1 base; nucleotides outside the gene matches: 3. The germline gives CDR1 SGHRS, CDR2 YFSETQ. The CDR3 totals 14 residues. CDR3 in DNA: TGCGCCAGCAGCTCGGACAGGACGAACACTGAAGCTTTCTTT. Translating it yields CASSSDRTNTEAFF. The variable domain in full, completed from reference TRBV5-1 and TRBJ1-1, reads KAGVTQTPRYLIKTRGQQVTLSCSPISGHRSVSWYQQTPGQGLQFLFEYFSETQRNKGNFPGRFSGRQFSNSRSEMNVSTLELGDSALYLCASSSDRTNTEAFFGQGTRLTVV.

This chain connects TRBV5-1 to TRBJ1-1; D perhaps matches TRBD1 (5 bases). Germline CDR1 SGHRS, CDR2 YFSETQ. V lost 4 bases and J lost 1, with 11 bases in between. This CDR3 comprises 14 residues. The CDR3 protein is CASSPQGGNTEAFF. CDR3 nucleotides: TGCGCCAGCAGCCCCCAGGGAGGGAACACTGAAGCTTTCTTT.

The chain joins TRBV25-1 to TRBJ2-7, with D unresolved. The CDR3 runs 13 residues. CDR1 is MGHDK and CDR2 is SYGVNS in the germline V gene. The ends were cut back, 7 bases at V and 1 base at J, with 11 bases in the middle. The CDR3 DNA reads as TGTGCCAGCACTCAGACCGGGTCCTACGAGCAGTACTTC. Protein: CASTQTGSYEQYF.

This sequence joins TRBV7-3 and TRBJ2-3; D may match TRBD1 or TRBD2 (5 bases each). CDR1 and CDR2 from the germline V gene are SGHTA and FQGTGA. Deletions cut 2 bases from V and 0 bases from J, with 9 bases between. The CDR3 sequence is 15 residues long. The DNA for the CDR3 is TGTGCCAGCAGCTTACACGGGGCTAGCACAGATACGCAGTATTTT. Translating it yields CASSLHGASTDTQYF. Together with reference TRBV7-3 and TRBJ2-3, the CDR3 gives the full variable domain: GAGVSQTPSNKVTEKGKYVELRCDPISGHTALYWYRQSLGQGPEFLIYFQGTGAADDSGLPNDRFFAVRPEGSVSTLKIQRTERGDSAVYLCASSLHGASTDTQYFGPGTRLTVL.

This clonotype was detected many times. The V and J genes are TRBV12-3 or TRBV12-4 and TRBJ1-1; D perhaps matches TRBD1 (5 bases). The CDR3 has 14 residues. The germline V and J ends were trimmed by 6 bases and 2 bases, with 13 bases remaining between them. CDR3 in DNA: TGTGCCAGCAGCCTTGGGACTTTCAACACTGAAGCTTTCTTT. Translated: CASSLGTFNTEAFF.

Written as DNA, the CDR3 is TGTGCCAGCAGCTTGCCGGGACAGGGGGCCGTGGAGACCCAGTACTTC. This sequence encodes CASSLPGQGAVETQYF. The chain employs TRBV7-2 and TRBJ2-5, with 12 bases identical to TRBD1. Germline trimming cut 3 bases from V and 5 bases from J; bases unmatched to any gene: 7. The CDR3 has 16 amino acids. Germline V lookup: CDR1 SGHTA, CDR2 FQGNSA.

This clonotype was counted many times. The chain carries TRBV5-1 and TRBJ2-7, with D perhaps assigned TRBD1 or TRBD2 (5 bases each). Per the germline V gene, CDR1 is SGHRS and CDR2 is YFSETQ. The V gene lost 1 base and the J gene lost 2 bases, with 19 bases spanning the gap. The CDR3 length is 17 residues. CDR3: CASSLWAGSGYTYEQYF. CDR3 nucleotide sequence: TGCGCCAGCAGCTTGTGGGCAGGGTCGGGGTACACCTACGAGCAGTACTTC.

The chain combines TRBV25-1 with TRBJ1-1; a possible D gene is TRBD1 (6 bases). Trimming shortened V by 4 bases and J by 4 bases, and 10 bases separated the two germline ends. Germline V lookup: CDR1 MGHDK, CDR2 SYGVNS. CDR3 size: 13 residues. CDR3 loop: CASSATGSTEAFF. CDR3 coding DNA: TGTGCCAGCAGTGCGACAGGTTCCACTGAAGCTTTCTTT. Based on the CDR3 plus reference TRBV25-1 and TRBJ1-1, the full variable domain is EADIYQTPRYLVIGTGKKITLECSQTMGHDKMYWYQQDPGMELHLIHYSYGVNSTEKGDLSSESTVSRIRTEHFPLTLESARPSHTSQYLCASSATGSTEAFFGQGTRLTVV.

This chain joins TRBV9 and TRBJ1-4; D might be TRBD1 (5 bases). V dropped 2 bases and J dropped 0 bases, with 8 bases sitting between them. Per the germline V gene, CDR1 is SGDLS and CDR2 is YYNGEE. This CDR3 is built from 15 residues. The CDR3 spells CASSVRGATNEKLFF. For the CDR3, the DNA is TGTGCCAGCAGCGTTAGGGGAGCAACTAATGAAAAACTGTTTTTT.